This T cell receptor (beta chain) was profiled in a study of T-cell memory formation after mild COVID-19. Study results and limitations: Still unconfirmed is whether the second-wave clones peaking on day 37 recognized SARS-CoV-2. Clones contracting day 15 to 85 were balanced CD4/CD8; later expanders leaned CD4+.

This clonotype was detected only a few times. Its antigen remains unknown. MiXCR was run by TCRdb on the 5' RACE reads, yielding one entry per CDR3 protein. The data contain about 100,000 distinct CDR3 sequences, 11% of them singletons. Looked up from germline, CDR1 is DFQATT and CDR2 is SNEGSKA (reference sequence). The CDR3 has 14 residues. V lost 5 bases and J lost 1, with 14 bases in between. Sequencing was performed on PBMCs or a T cell subset sorted from them (not recorded which). This receptor was obtained from a young man who had mild COVID-19 (a few samples of this study predate the infection). Cell type and time point are not known. The gene calls are TRBV20-1 and TRBJ2-5; D call uncertain. The CDR3: CSAEAITSQETQYF. The CDR3 bases are TGCAGTGCTGAGGCCATCACGAGCCAAGAGACCCAGTACTTC.